Below are 16 T cell receptor beta chains sequenced from a single sample in a study of molecular identifiers for immune sequencing clone quantification (dated by TCRdb to the late 2010s). Libraries came from PCR. Sequencing instrument: NextSeq 500. TCRdb trimmed the raw reads at Q25, called clones with MiXCR and kept productive beta chains. Each record represents a unique CDR3 protein, reported with the most common genes and DNA among its rows. In all, the sample holds 100,000 or so distinct CDR3 sequences, and 30% to 35% of those were seen once. 9.7% of the sample is held by the ten biggest clonotypes. The sequencing input was naive CD8+ T cells from blood, with Jurkat cell RNA spiked in. The cell subset or site label corresponds to: FACS-sorted CD8+CD4-CCR7+CD45RA+ naive T cells. Source of these receptors: a human donor in good health. Some libraries in this study had Jurkat cell RNA spiked in.

A note on this clonotype: Here the CDR3 omits its conserved ending phenylalanine or tryptophan, so a read error is the likely source. The gene calls are TRBV4-3 and TRBJ1-1, with 8 positions matching TRBD1. The length of the CDR3 is 15 residues. Per germline, CDR1 LGHNA and CDR2 YSLEER. Trimming removed 0 bases from V and 4 bases from J; junction bases left unmatched: 4. Here the CDR3 reads CASSQDHRGITEAFI. The DNA of the CDR3 is TGCGCCAGCAGCCAAGATCACAGGGGGATCACTGAAGCTTTCATT.

The CDR3 DNA sequence: TGTGCCAGCAGTTTCCCCTATGAGGGAAAACTGTTTTTT. Protein sequence: CASSFPYEGKLFF. This chain connects TRBV28 to TRBJ1-4; D is unclear. This CDR3 comprises 13 residues. Trimming took off 3 bases at V and 10 bases at J, with 12 bases between the two ends. Germline assignment: CDR1 MDHEN and CDR2 SYDVKM.

The rearrangement links TRBV24-1 to TRBJ2-1; D not resolved. From germline, CDR1 is KGHDR and CDR2 SFDVKD. The germline V and J ends were trimmed by 1 base and 4 bases, with 7 bases remaining between them. The CDR3 runs 14 residues. The CDR3 DNA follows: TGTGCCACCAGTGATTTTACGGATTACAATGAGCAGTTCTTC. Protein: CATSDFTDYNEQFF.

The chain carries TRBV27 and TRBJ2-7; tentative D call: TRBD1 (6 bases). CDR3 size: 13 residues. Trimming stripped 5 bases from V and 5 bases from J, with 13 bases between. The germline V gene has CDR1 MNHEY and CDR2 SMNVEV (reference sequence). The CDR3 here is CASSPGQNNEQYF. CDR3 in DNA: TGTGCCAGCAGTCCGGGACAAAACAACGAGCAGTACTTC.

This chain joins TRBV6-5 and TRBJ2-7; possibly TRBD1 for D (5 bases). The CDR3 spans 14 residues. The ends were cut back, 4 bases at V and 3 bases at J, with 13 bases in the middle. Germline values: CDR1 MNHEY, CDR2 SVGAGI. The CDR3 DNA follows: TGTGCCAGCAGTTGCGACCAGGGTGGCTACGAGCAGTACTTC. It codes for CASSCDQGGYEQYF.

This chain joins TRBV20-1 and TRBJ2-7; D might be TRBD1 (6 bases). The CDR3 has 14 residues. Germline-derived CDR1 and CDR2 are DFQATT and SNEGSKA (reference sequence). The V end lost 4 bases, the J end lost 1 base, and 14 bases lay between the germline ends. The CDR3 DNA reads as TGCAGTGCTACTTTTGGACAGATTTCCTACGAGCAGTACTTC. It encodes CSATFGQISYEQYF.

Of note for this clonotype: Germline is not matched at one junction end, which may reflect a read error. This chain links TRBV9 with TRBJ1-5, with TRBD1 matching over 10 bases. This CDR3 is 15 amino acids long. Germline-derived CDR1 and CDR2 are SGDLS and YYNGEE. CDR3 sequence reads: CACSVGTGEGQPQHF. In DNA, the CDR3 is TGTGCCTGCAGCGTAGGGACAGGGGAAGGACAGCCCCAGCATTTT.

In its sample, this clonotype was seen many times. The chain recombines TRBV20-1 with TRBJ2-3, with 10 positions matching TRBD2. This CDR3 spans 14 amino acids. J gave up 6 bases and V 4 bases, and 7 bases lay outside the gene matches. CDR1 DFQATT and CDR2 SNEGSKA come from the germline V gene (reference sequence). CDR3 sequence (DNA): TGCAGTGCTACCCAGCGGGAGGGCCGGGATACGCAGTATTTT. Translation: CSATQREGRDTQYF.

Points on this clonotype: This may be a read error, as it is one base from a much larger clone. The chain employs TRBV6-5 and TRBJ1-1; D uncertain. Germline CDR1 MNHEY, CDR2 SVGAGI. With 8 bases removed from V and 3 bases from J, the gap between germline ends came to 16 bases. The CDR3 loop spans 14 amino acids. CDR3: CASGYSWADTEAFF. DNA for the CDR3: TGTGCCAGCGGATATTCGTGGGCTGACACTGAAGCTTTCTTT.

This chain uses TRBV7-2 with TRBJ2-1; 12 positions match TRBD2. V trimming: 2 bases; J trimming: 8 bases; junction bases outside the gene matches: 1. This CDR3 has 14 residues. Looked up from germline, CDR1 is SGHTA and CDR2 is FQGNSA. CDR3 protein: CASSLLAGGYEQFF. The DNA of the CDR3 is TGTGCCAGCAGCTTACTAGCGGGAGGGTATGAGCAGTTCTTC.

CDR3 nucleotide sequence: TGTGCCAGCAGGGACAGGCCAGCTAACTATGGCTACACCTTC. It codes for CASRDRPANYGYTF. V usage is TRBV28 and J usage is TRBJ1-2; 7 bases fit TRBD1. The germline V gene has CDR1 MDHEN and CDR2 SYDVKM. The V gene end was trimmed by 6 bases and the J gene end by 0 bases; junction bases not matched to a gene: 4. The CDR3 consists of 14 residues.

This clonotype was detected only a few times. The chain links TRBV7-9 to TRBJ2-7; a weak D match, TRBD1 (6 bases). Germline V gene sequence: CDR1 SEHNR, CDR2 FQNEAQ (reference sequence). The CDR3 spans 14 residues. V was pared by 4 bases and J by 9 bases, with 19 bases between. CDR3 in amino acids: CASSSGTRVAVQYF. CDR3 in DNA: TGTGCCAGCAGCTCCGGGACAAGGGTGGCTGTGCAGTACTTC.

About this clonotype: A much bigger clone sits one base away, suggesting this may be a read error. The V gene is TRBV7-8, the J gene TRBJ2-7; possible D gene TRBD2, 5 bases. Germline CDR1 and CDR2: SGHVS and FQNEAQ. This CDR3 spans 15 amino acids. V was shortened by 1 base and J by 6 bases, with 16 bases between the two germline ends. CDR3 region: CASSLVSGPTFEQYF. The DNA of the CDR3 is TGTGCCAGCAGCTTAGTGAGCGGACCAACCTTCGAGCAGTACTTC.

This clonotype was observed a handful of times. The gene calls are TRBV28 and TRBJ2-2; no definite D call. The CDR3 sequence is 14 residues long. V lost 3 bases to trimming and J lost 4 bases, with 9 bases between them. CDR1 is MDHEN and CDR2 is SYDVKM in the germline V gene. CDR3 sequence (DNA): TGTGCCAGCAGTTTTGTACATGTCACCGGGGAGCTGTTTTTT. Translating gives CASSFVHVTGELFF.

This clonotype was detected ten times or more. The J gene is TRBJ2-3, the V gene TRBV5-4; no definite D call. CDR1 SGHNT and CDR2 YYREEE come from the germline V gene (reference sequence). This CDR3 is 14 amino acids long. V was pared by 4 bases and J by 4 bases, with 13 bases between. The CDR3 is CASSAGDGPDTQYF. In DNA form, the CDR3 reads TGTGCCAGCAGCGCCGGAGATGGCCCAGATACGCAGTATTTT.

At least ten counts were recorded for this clonotype. This chain connects TRBV12-3 or TRBV12-4 to TRBJ2-2; D is possibly TRBD1 (6 bases). The CDR3 spans 14 residues. V lost 7 bases and J lost 4, with 13 bases in between. The DNA for the CDR3 is TGTGCCAGCACCGAGGACAGATTCACCGGGGAGCTGTTTTTT. It encodes CASTEDRFTGELFF.